This TCR beta chain was identified in a study of response to subunit inactivated influenza vaccine. Via MiXCR, TCRdb re-called the RT-PCR reads, giving one row per CDR3 protein. The table shows roughly 790,000 distinct CDR3 sequences, with 21% occurring only once. Germline V CDR1 and CDR2: SGHKS, YYEKEE (reference sequence). CDR3 length equals 15 residues. Between the trimmed V and J ends, which lost 0 bases and 6 bases, there was a span of 13 bases. Study outcomes and limitations: Each seasonal influenza vaccination, the authors suggested, recruits few new T cells.

In its sample, this clonotype was seen a few times. The antigen is unknown. The sample consisted of PBMCs from blood, taken approximately 5 days after vaccination. The TCR originated in a man aged 50-59 years who received an inactivated influenza vaccine. This chain links TRBV5-5 with TRBJ1-5; a weak D match, TRBD1 (6 bases). Here the CDR3 reads CASSLEVRGAQPQHF. CDR3 coding DNA: TGTGCCAGCAGCTTGGAAGTCAGGGGAGCTCAGCCCCAGCATTTT.